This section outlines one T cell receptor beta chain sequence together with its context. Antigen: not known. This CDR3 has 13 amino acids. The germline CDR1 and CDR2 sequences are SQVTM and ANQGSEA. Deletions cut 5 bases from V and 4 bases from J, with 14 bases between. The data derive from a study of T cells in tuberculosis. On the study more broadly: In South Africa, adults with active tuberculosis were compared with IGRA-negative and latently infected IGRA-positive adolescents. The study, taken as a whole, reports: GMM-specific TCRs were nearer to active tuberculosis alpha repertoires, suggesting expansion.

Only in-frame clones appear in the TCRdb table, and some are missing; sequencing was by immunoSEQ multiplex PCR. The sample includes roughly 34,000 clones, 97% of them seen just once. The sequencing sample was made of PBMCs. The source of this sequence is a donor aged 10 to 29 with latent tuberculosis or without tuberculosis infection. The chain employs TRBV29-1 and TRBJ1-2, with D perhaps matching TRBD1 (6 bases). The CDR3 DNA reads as TGCAGCGTTCCGCGGGGGCGCGGCTATGGCTACACCTTC. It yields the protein CSVPRGRGYGYTF.